The rows below give T cell receptor beta chains drawn from one sample of a study of graft-versus-host responses after intestinal transplantation. Produced via immunoSEQ multiplex PCR; TCRdb's table is partial and in-frame only. The sample contains 38,000 or so clones, roughly 96% of which appear only once. These receptors have no known antigen. The specimen comprised unstimulated CD8+ T cells sorted from spleen or lymph node cells, sampled before transplant. These receptors were taken from a human donor who was the organ donor for an intestinal transplant. Each CDR3 is given with its conserved first and last residue. Fields, in order: J gene, clone size, D gene, V gene, CDR3 protein, CDR3 DNA. The D gene is left open where the match is weak. Clone size is given for some rows only: seen once, a few or many times, or a class if the clone is expanded.

TRBJ1-5,once,TRBD1,TRBV6-5,CASTGTGTGGQPQHF,TGTGCCAGCACTGGAACCGGGACAGGTGGTCAGCCCCAGCATTTT
TRBJ1-2,-,-,TRBV7-9,CASSPRESNYGYTF,TGTGCCAGCAGCCCAAGGGAATCTAACTATGGCTACACCTTC
TRBJ1-3,-,-,TRBV18,CASSPPSQISGNTIYF,TGTGCCAGCTCACCACCGAGTCAGATCTCTGGAAACACCATATATTTT
TRBJ2-3,-,TRBD2,TRBV2,CASSDLWMERGGTDTQYF,TGTGCCAGCAGTGATCTGTGGATGGAGCGGGGGGGCACAGATACGCAGTATTTT
TRBJ2-1,-,TRBD1,TRBV7-9,CASSSGTGGYNEQFF,TGTGCCAGCAGCTCAGGGACAGGCGGGTACAATGAGCAGTTCTTC
TRBJ1-1,-,TRBD1,TRBV4-3,CASGLNRGSEAFF,TGCGCCAGCGGCCTGAACAGGGGATCTGAAGCCTTCTTT
TRBJ1-4,-,TRBD1,TRBV5-5,CASSPMLAGGALEKLFF,TGTGCCAGCAGCCCGATGTTAGCAGGGGGCGCACTGGAAAAACTGTTTTTT
TRBJ2-3,-,-,TRBV13,CASSTRTERSTDTQYF,TGTGCCAGCAGCACCCGGACGGAACGCAGCACAGATACGCAGTATTTT
TRBJ2-5,-,TRBD2,TRBV6-5,CASRGLAGEGETQYF,TGTGCCAGCAGGGGACTAGCGGGGGAAGGGGAGACCCAGTACTTC
TRBJ2-5,-,TRBD2,TRBV30,CAWSVGLGETQYF,TGTGCCTGGAGTGTTGGACTAGGCGAGACCCAGTACTTC
TRBJ1-1,-,-,TRBV7-3,CASSSQGGTEAFF,TGTGCCAGCAGCTCCCAAGGAGGGACTGAAGCTTTCTTT
TRBJ1-2,-,-,TRBV5-6,CASSSTLYGYTF,TGTGCCAGCAGCTCAACTCTTTATGGCTACACCTTC
TRBJ1-4,few,TRBD1,TRBV7-4,CASSGQGASNEKLFF,TGTGCCAGCAGCGGTCAGGGGGCGTCTAATGAAAAACTGTTTTTT
TRBJ1-1,-,-,TRBV5-5,CASSSSGGAYTEAFF,TGTGCCAGCAGCTCGAGCGGGGGGGCCTACACTGAAGCTTTCTTT
TRBJ2-2,-,-,TRBV9,CASSNPRVGANTGELFF,TGTGCCAGCAGCAACCCCCGGGTGGGGGCTAACACCGGGGAGCTGTTTTTT
TRBJ2-3,-,-,TRBV19,CASSFRHPVSTDTQYF,TGTGCCAGTAGTTTCAGACATCCCGTAAGCACAGATACGCAGTATTTT
TRBJ2-1,-,TRBD1,TRBV4-2,CASSRGIGTGDNEQFF,TGTGCCAGCAGCCGCGGCATTGGGACAGGGGACAATGAGCAGTTCTTC
TRBJ2-7,few,-,TRBV19,CASSIVRGYEQYF,TGTGCCAGTAGTATAGTTCGTGGCTACGAGCAGTACTTC
TRBJ2-7,-,TRBD2,TRBV5-1,CASSLGLAGGGAYEQYF,TGCGCCAGCAGCTTGGGACTAGCGGGGGGCGGGGCCTACGAGCAGTACTTC
TRBJ2-3,few,-,TRBV6-6,CASYPLGWGFADTQYF,TGTGCCAGTTATCCTCTAGGGTGGGGGTTCGCAGATACGCAGTATTTT
TRBJ2-1,-,-,TRBV11-2,CASSLLEGRPNEQFF,TGTGCCAGCAGCCTCCTGGAGGGCCGTCCAAATGAGCAGTTCTTC
TRBJ2-5,-,TRBD2,TRBV30,CAWSRLAGGGGETQYF,TGTGCCTGGAGTAGACTAGCGGGGGGCGGGGGGGAGACCCAGTACTTC
TRBJ2-2,-,TRBD1,TRBV19,CARTDDDRGRTGELFF,TGTGCCAGAACCGATGATGACAGGGGACGGACCGGGGAGCTGTTTTTT
TRBJ2-5,-,-,TRBV7-9,CASSPRQDSRETQYF,TGTGCCAGCAGCCCCCGACAGGATTCGAGGGAGACCCAGTACTTC
TRBJ2-7,-,-,TRBV5-5,CASSLDGTGILEQYF,TGTGCCAGCAGCTTGGATGGTACAGGGATCTTGGAGCAGTACTTC
TRBJ1-1,-,-,TRBV7-9,CASSWLGYTEAFF,TGTGCCAGCAGCTGGTTAGGGTACACTGAAGCTTTCTTT
TRBJ1-2,-,TRBD1,TRBV6-6,CASSYSTGSNGYTF,TGTGCCAGCAGTTACTCGACAGGGAGTAATGGCTACACCTTC
TRBJ1-2,-,-,TRBV5-4,CASSLGGTRVYGYTF,TGTGCCAGCAGCTTGGGAGGGACCCGGGTCTATGGCTACACCTTC
TRBJ1-1,-,-,TRBV4-1,CASSLLLRMNTEAFF,TGCGCCAGCAGCCTCCTTTTGAGGATGAACACTGAAGCTTTCTTT
TRBJ1-5,-,-,TRBV7-9,CASSRVPPLSDSNQPQHF,TGTGCCAGCAGCCGCGTACCTCCCCTGTCTGATAGCAATCAGCCCCAGCATTTT
TRBJ2-7,-,TRBD2,TRBV4-1,CASSRPGLAASRYF,TGCGCCAGCAGCCGACCGGGACTAGCGGCGTCAAGGTACTTC
TRBJ2-5,-,-,TRBV5-4,CASSSLGRETQYF,TGTGCCAGCAGCTCCCTCGGTAGAGAGACCCAGTACTTC
TRBJ2-5,-,-,TRBV18,CASSPGLTLQETQYF,TGTGCCAGCTCACCGGGACTCACCCTCCAAGAGACCCAGTACTTC
TRBJ2-3,-,-,TRBV6-5,CASSRTSTDTQYF,TGTGCCAGCAGTAGGACTAGCACAGATACGCAGTATTTT
TRBJ1-6,-,-,TRBV7-2,CASSLGPSFSSYNSPLHF,TGTGCCAGCAGCTTAGGCCCGTCCTTCAGCTCCTATAATTCACCCCTCCACTTT
TRBJ2-3,-,-,TRBV7-8,CASSQMRADLTDTQYF,TGTGCCAGCAGCCAAATGAGGGCAGACCTCACAGATACGCAGTATTTT
TRBJ2-1,-,-,TRBV29-1,CSVGQGHEQFF,TGCAGCGTTGGTCAGGGCCATGAGCAGTTCTTC
TRBJ1-2,-,-,TRBV28,CASSFTNYGYTF,TGTGCCAGCAGTTTTACGAACTATGGCTACACCTTC
TRBJ1-6,-,-,TRBV25-1,CASSEGWDSPLHF,TGTGCCAGCAGTGAAGGATGGGATTCACCCCTCCACTTT
TRBJ2-1,-,TRBD2,TRBV5-4,CASSFSGGNEQFF,TGTGCCAGCAGCTTTAGCGGGGGGAATGAGCAGTTCTTC
TRBJ1-1,-,-,TRBV4-1,CASSQAQGLNTEAFF,TGCGCCAGCAGCCAAGCCCAGGGGCTGAACACTGAAGCTTTCTTT
TRBJ2-1,-,-,TRBV7-9,CASSPGGNNEQFF,TGTGCCAGCAGCCCAGGAGGGAACAATGAGCAGTTCTTC
TRBJ2-1,-,-,TRBV19,CASTWASDGIYEQFF,TGTGCCAGTACCTGGGCTAGCGACGGGATCTATGAGCAGTTCTTC
TRBJ1-5,once,-,TRBV21-1,CARSPSGQPQHF,TGTGCCAGGAGCCCTTCCGGGCAGCCCCAGCATTTT
TRBJ2-7,-,TRBD2,TRBV6-6,CASSYPRLAGDYEQYF,TGTGCCAGCAGTTACCCCCGACTAGCGGGGGACTACGAGCAGTACTTC
TRBJ2-7,-,-,TRBV7-6,CASSLPGSYEQYF,TGTGCCAGCAGCCTCCCGGGTAGCTACGAGCAGTACTTC
TRBJ2-7,-,-,TRBV5-5,CASSLDRDGSYEQYF,TGTGCCAGCAGCTTGGACCGGGACGGATCCTACGAGCAGTACTTC
TRBJ1-4,-,-,TRBV7-8,CASSSGIGEKLFF,TGTGCCAGCAGCTCAGGGATCGGTGAAAAACTGTTTTTT
TRBJ2-7,-,TRBD1,TRBV5-1,CASRFDRAHEQYF,TGCGCCAGCAGGTTCGACAGGGCCCACGAGCAGTACTTC
TRBJ1-2,-,-,TRBV10-2,CASSENPRASYTF,TGCGCCAGCAGTGAGAACCCACGTGCGAGCTACACCTTC
TRBJ2-3,-,-,TRBV9,CASSVVDASDTQYF,TGTGCCAGCAGCGTAGTGGACGCGTCAGATACGCAGTATTTT
TRBJ2-5,-,TRBD2,TRBV11-2,CASSHLAGGGETQYF,TGTGCCAGCAGCCACTTAGCGGGGGGGGGTGAGACCCAGTACTTC
TRBJ1-4,-,-,TRBV7-9,CASRLYQNEKLFF,TGTGCCAGCAGACTGTACCAGAATGAAAAACTGTTTTTT
TRBJ2-7,-,-,TRBV11-3,CASSLLLGDEQYF,TGTGCCAGCAGCTTATTGCTCGGAGACGAGCAGTACTTC